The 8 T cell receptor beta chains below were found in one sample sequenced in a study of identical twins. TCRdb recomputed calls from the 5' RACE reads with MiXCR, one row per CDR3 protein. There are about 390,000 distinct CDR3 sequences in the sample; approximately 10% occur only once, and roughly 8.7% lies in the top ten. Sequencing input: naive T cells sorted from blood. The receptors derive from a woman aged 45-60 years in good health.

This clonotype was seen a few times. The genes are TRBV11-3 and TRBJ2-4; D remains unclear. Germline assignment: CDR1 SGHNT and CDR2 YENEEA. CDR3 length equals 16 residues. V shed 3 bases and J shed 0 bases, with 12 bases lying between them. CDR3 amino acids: CASSFEGWTAKNIQYF. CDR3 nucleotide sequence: TGTGCCAGCAGCTTTGAAGGTTGGACAGCCAAAAACATTCAGTACTTC.

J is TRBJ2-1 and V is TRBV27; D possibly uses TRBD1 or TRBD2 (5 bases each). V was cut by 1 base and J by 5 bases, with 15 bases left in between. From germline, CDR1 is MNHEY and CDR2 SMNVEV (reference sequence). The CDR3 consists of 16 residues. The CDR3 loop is CASSLFSGADHNEQFF. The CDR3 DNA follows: TGTGCCAGCAGTTTATTTTCCGGGGCGGATCACAATGAGCAGTTCTTC.

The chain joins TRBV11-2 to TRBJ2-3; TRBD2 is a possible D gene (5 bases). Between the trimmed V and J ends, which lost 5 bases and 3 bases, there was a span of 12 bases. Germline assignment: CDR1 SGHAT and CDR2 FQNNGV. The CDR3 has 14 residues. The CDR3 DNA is TGTGCCAGCAGCCAAGCCACGGGGACAGATACGCAGTATTTT. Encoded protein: CASSQATGTDTQYF. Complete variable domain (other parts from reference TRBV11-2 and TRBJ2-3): EAGVAQSPRYKIIEKRQSVAFWCNPISGHATLYWYQQILGQGPKLLIQFQNNGVVDDSQLPKDRFSAERLKGVDSTLKIQPAKLEDSAVYLCASSQATGTDTQYFGPGTRLTVL.

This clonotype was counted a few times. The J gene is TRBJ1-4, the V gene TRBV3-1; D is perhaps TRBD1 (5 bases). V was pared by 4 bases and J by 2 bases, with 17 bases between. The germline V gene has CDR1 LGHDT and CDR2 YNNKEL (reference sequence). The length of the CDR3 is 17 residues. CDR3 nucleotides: TGTGCCAGCAGCCGCTACGGGCCAGGGTACACTAATGAAAAACTGTTTTTT. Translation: CASSRYGPGYTNEKLFF.

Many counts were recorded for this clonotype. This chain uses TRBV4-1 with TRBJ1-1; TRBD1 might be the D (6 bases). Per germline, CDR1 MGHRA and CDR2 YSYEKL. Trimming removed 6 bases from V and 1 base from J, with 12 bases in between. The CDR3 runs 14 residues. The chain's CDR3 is CASSLETGNTEAFF. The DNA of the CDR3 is TGCGCCAGCAGTCTAGAGACAGGGAACACTGAAGCTTTCTTT.

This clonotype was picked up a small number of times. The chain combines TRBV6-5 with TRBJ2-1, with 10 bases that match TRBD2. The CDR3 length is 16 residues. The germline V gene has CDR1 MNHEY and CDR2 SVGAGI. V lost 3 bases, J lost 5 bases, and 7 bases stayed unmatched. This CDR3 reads CASSYFGTSGDNEQFF. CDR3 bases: TGTGCCAGCAGTTATTTCGGTACTAGCGGGGACAATGAGCAGTTCTTC.

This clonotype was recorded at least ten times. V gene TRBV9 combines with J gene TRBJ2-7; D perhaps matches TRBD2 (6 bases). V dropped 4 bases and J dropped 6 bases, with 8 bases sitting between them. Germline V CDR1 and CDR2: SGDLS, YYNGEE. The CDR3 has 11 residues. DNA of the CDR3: TGTGCCAGCAGCCACGGGGGCGAGCAGTACTTC. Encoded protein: CASSHGGEQYF.

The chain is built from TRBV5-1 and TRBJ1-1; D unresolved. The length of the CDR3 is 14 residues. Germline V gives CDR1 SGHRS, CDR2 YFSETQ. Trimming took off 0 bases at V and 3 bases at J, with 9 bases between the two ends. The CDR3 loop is CASSLGTDYTEAFF. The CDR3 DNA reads TGCGCCAGCAGCTTGGGCACCGATTACACTGAAGCTTTCTTT.